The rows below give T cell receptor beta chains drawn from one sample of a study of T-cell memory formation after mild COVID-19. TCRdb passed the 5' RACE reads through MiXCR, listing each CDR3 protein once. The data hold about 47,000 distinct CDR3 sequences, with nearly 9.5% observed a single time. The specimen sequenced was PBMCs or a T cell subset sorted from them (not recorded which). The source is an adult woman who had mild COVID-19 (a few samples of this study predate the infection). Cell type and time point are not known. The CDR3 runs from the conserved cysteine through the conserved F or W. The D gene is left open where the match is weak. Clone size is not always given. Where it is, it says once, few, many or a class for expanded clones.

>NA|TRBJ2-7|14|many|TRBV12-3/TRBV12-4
TGTGCCAGCAGTCCACGACAGGATACCTACGAGCAGTACTTC
CASSPRQDTYEQYF
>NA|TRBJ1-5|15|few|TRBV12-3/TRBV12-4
TGTGCCAGCAGGGTGAGGGGGGACGGGAATCAGCCCCAGCATTTT
CASRVRGDGNQPQHF
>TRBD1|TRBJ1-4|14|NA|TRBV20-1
TGCAGTGCTAGAGATAAACAGGGGCTTGGGCAACTGTTTTTT
CSARDKQGLGQLFF
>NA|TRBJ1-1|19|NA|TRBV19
TGTGCCAGTAAAACACGACTTGAAGCGGGGGTTGGAGTTCGGACTGAAGCTTTCTTT
CASKTRLEAGVGVRTEAFF
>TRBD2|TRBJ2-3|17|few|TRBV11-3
TGTGCCAGCAGCTCACTATGGACTAGCGGGACCACAGATACGCAGTATTTT
CASSSLWTSGTTDTQYF
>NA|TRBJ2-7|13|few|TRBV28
TGTGCCAGCAGTTCCCGCCCTCGAGTAGAGCAGTACTTC
CASSSRPRVEQYF
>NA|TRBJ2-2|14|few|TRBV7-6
TGTGCCAGCAGCTTACGGGGAGGCACCGGGGAGCTGTTTTTT
CASSLRGGTGELFF
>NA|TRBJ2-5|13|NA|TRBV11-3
TGTGCCAGCAGCGGCCGGGACGGCGGGACCCAGTACTTC
CASSGRDGGTQYF
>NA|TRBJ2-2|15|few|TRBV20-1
TGCAGTGCTAGGTTTAGGAGTTGGGGGGCCGGGGAGCTGTTTTTT
CSARFRSWGAGELFF
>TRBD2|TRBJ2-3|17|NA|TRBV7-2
TGTGCCAGCAGCTCGAGCGGGAGGGGGAGTCAGACAGATACGCAGTATTTT
CASSSSGRGSQTDTQYF
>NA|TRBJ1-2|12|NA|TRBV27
TGTGCCAGCAGTATAGGGGGGCATGGCTACACCTTC
CASSIGGHGYTF
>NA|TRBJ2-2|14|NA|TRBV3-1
TGTGCCAGCAGCCCCCGGGCCAACACCGGGGAGCTGTTTTTT
CASSPRANTGELFF
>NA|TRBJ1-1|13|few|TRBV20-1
TGCAGTGCTCCACTTGACCTGAACACTGAAGCTTTCTTT
CSAPLDLNTEAFF
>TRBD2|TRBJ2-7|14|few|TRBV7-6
TGTGCCAGCAGCCCTATCGGGGGGATGGACGAGCAGTACTTC
CASSPIGGMDEQYF
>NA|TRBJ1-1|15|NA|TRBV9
TGTGCCAGCAGCCCGCACAGGGTCGGTCAAGAGGAAGCTTTCTTT
CASSPHRVGQEEAFF
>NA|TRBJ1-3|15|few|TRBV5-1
TGCGCCAGCAGCCCGGACAGCACATCTGGAAACACCATATATTTT
CASSPDSTSGNTIYF
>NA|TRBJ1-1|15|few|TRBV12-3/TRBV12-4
TGTGCCAGCAGTCCAGCTAACAGGGTGGCCACTGAAGCTTTCTTT
CASSPANRVATEAFF
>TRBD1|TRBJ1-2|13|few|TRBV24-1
TGTGCCACCAGAAGCAGGGGACAGGATGGCTACACCTTC
CATRSRGQDGYTF
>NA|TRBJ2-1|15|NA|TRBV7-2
TGTGCCAGCAGCCCCCGGGCTAGCGACTACAATGAGCAGTTCTTC
CASSPRASDYNEQFF
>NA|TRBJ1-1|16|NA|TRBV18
TGTGCCAGCTCACCTGGGAGGTCTCCCATGAACACTGAAGCTTTCTTT
CASSPGRSPMNTEAFF
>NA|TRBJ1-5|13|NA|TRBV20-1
TGCAGTGCTAGTACAGGGAATAGTCAGCCCCAGCATTTT
CSASTGNSQPQHF
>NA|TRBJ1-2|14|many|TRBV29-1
TGCAGCGTTGAAACCCCACCGCTGGGAGGCGGCTACACCTTC
CSVETPPLGGGYTF
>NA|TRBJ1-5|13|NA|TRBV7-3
TGTGACAGCAGTCAGGGGATCAATCAGCCCCAGCATTTT
CDSSQGINQPQHF
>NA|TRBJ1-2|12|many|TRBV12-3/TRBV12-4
TGTGCCAGCAGTTTAGGGAACTATGGCTACACCTTC
CASSLGNYGYTF
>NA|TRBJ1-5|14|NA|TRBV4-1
TGCGCCAGCAGCCAGGGAATGCTCGGTCAGCCCCAGCATTTT
CASSQGMLGQPQHF
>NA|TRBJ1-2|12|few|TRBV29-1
TGCAGCGTTGACAACGCCTGGGGTGGCTACACCTTC
CSVDNAWGGYTF
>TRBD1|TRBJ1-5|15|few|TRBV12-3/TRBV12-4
TGTGCCAGCGTGGGGACAGGGGGGACAGATCAGCCCCAGCATTTT
CASVGTGGTDQPQHF
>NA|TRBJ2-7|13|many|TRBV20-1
TGCAGTGCTAGATCTCACATCTCCTACGAGCAGTACTTC
CSARSHISYEQYF
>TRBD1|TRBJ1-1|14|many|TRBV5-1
TGCGCCAGCAGCCCACCGGGACAGGGGACTGAAGCTTTCTTT
CASSPPGQGTEAFF
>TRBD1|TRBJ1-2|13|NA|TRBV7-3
TGTGCCAGCAGCCCCACAGGGGCAGGCGGCTACACCTTC
CASSPTGAGGYTF
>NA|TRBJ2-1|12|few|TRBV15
TGTGCCACCAGCAGAGAGAGGATGGGGTTGGTCTTC
CATSRERMGLVF
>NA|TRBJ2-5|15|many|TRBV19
TGTGCCAGTAGTGCTTCGGAGCTTCAAAGGGAGACCCAGTACTTC
CASSASELQRETQYF
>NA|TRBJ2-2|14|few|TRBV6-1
TGTGCCAGCAGTGAACCCTTACATGCCGGGGAGCTGTTTTTT
CASSEPLHAGELFF
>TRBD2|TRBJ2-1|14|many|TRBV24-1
TGTGCCACGAGTCTAGCGGGGAAGGTCAATGAGCAGTTCTTC
CATSLAGKVNEQFF
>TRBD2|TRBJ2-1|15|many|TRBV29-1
TGCAGCGTTGAAAGGCTAGCGGGGGGTCTCGGAGAGCAGTTCTTC
CSVERLAGGLGEQFF
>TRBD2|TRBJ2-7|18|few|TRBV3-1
TGTGCCAGCAGCCAAGTCTGGACTAGCGGGAGGGCGACCTACGAGCAGTACTTC
CASSQVWTSGRATYEQYF
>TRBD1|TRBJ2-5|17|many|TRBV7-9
TGTGCCAGCAGTCGACAGGGGGCGCGTGCTGAGAAAGAGACCCAGTACTTC
CASSRQGARAEKETQYF
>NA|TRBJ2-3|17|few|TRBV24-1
TGTGCCACCAGTGATTCCATCCCCGGGGGTAGCACAGATACGCAGTATTTT
CATSDSIPGGSTDTQYF
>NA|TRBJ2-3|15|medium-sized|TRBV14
TGTGCCAGCAGCCAAGCGGGGGAGTGGGGTGATACGCAGTATTTT
CASSQAGEWGDTQYF
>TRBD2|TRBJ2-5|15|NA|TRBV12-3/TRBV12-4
TGTGCCAGCAAGGTTAGCGGGGGGTCGCAAGAGACCCAGTACTTC
CASKVSGGSQETQYF
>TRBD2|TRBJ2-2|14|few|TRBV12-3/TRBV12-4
TGTGCCAGCGGACTAGCGGCACACACCGGGGAGCTGTTTTTT
CASGLAAHTGELFF
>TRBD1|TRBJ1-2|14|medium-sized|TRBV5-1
TGCGCCAGCAGCTCGGAGGGGACAGGGTATGGCTACACCTTC
CASSSEGTGYGYTF
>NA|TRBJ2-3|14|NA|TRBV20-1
TGCAGTGCAGCGAGCGGTAGCGGAGGGGGTACGCAGTATTTT
CSAASGSGGGTQYF
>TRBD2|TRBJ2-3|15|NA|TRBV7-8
TGTGCCAGCAGCTCATTTGAGGGAACTAGCGGGGTGCAGTATTTT
CASSSFEGTSGVQYF
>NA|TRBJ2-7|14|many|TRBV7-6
TGTGCCAGCAGCTCCCGCAGGAACTCCTACGAGCAGTACTTC
CASSSRRNSYEQYF
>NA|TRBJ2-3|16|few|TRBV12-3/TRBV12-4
TGTGCCAGCAGTCTTTATGCGGGAACCAGCACAGATACGCAGTATTTT
CASSLYAGTSTDTQYF
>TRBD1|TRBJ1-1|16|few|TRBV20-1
TGCAGTGCTCGAGACCCGAGACAGGGGGCTGGGACTGAAGCTTTCTTT
CSARDPRQGAGTEAFF
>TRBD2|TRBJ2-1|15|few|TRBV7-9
TGTGCCAGCAGCACTAGCGGCAAGTATCACAATGAGCAGTTCTTC
CASSTSGKYHNEQFF
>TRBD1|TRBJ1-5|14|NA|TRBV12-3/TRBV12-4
TGTGCCAGCACCCTACAGGGGGCCTTTCAGCCCCAGCATTTT
CASTLQGAFQPQHF
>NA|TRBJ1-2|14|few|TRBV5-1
TGCGCCAGCAGCTTGGAATCAGGTGGCTATGGCTACACCTTC
CASSLESGGYGYTF
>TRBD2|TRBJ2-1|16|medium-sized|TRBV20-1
TGCAGTGCTAGGGGGAGCGGGAGAGATATCTACAATGAGCAGTTCTTC
CSARGSGRDIYNEQFF
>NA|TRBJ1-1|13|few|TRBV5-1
TGCGCCAGCAGGGGGGTTGGGAACACTGAAGCTTTCTTT
CASRGVGNTEAFF
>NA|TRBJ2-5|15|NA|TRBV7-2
TGTGCCAGCAGCTTGGGCGGGGGCAGATCGGATACCCAGTACTTC
CASSLGGGRSDTQYF
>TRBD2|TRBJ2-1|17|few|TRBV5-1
TGCGCCAGCAGCTCTTCAGCGGGGCAAGCCTCCTACAATGAGCAGTTCTTC
CASSSSAGQASYNEQFF
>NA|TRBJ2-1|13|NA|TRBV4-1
TGCGCCAGCAGCCAAGGGACTTCAGTTGAGCAGTTCTTC
CASSQGTSVEQFF
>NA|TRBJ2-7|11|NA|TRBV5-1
TGCGCCAGCAGCCGAGACTACGAGCAGTACTTC
CASSRDYEQYF
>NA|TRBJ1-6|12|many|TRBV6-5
TGTGCCAGCAGTTACAGGGGGGGACCCCTCCACTTT
CASSYRGGPLHF
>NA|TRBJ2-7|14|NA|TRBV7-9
TGTGCCAGCATGAGGCAGGGGAGCTCCTACGAGCAGTACTTC
CASMRQGSSYEQYF
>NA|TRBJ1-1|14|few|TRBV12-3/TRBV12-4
TGTGCCAGCAGCCCTCTCGGAGAGAACACTGAAGCTTTCTTT
CASSPLGENTEAFF
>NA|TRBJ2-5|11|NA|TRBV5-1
TGCGCCAGCAGCTTGGAGGGGACCCAGTACTTC
CASSLEGTQYF